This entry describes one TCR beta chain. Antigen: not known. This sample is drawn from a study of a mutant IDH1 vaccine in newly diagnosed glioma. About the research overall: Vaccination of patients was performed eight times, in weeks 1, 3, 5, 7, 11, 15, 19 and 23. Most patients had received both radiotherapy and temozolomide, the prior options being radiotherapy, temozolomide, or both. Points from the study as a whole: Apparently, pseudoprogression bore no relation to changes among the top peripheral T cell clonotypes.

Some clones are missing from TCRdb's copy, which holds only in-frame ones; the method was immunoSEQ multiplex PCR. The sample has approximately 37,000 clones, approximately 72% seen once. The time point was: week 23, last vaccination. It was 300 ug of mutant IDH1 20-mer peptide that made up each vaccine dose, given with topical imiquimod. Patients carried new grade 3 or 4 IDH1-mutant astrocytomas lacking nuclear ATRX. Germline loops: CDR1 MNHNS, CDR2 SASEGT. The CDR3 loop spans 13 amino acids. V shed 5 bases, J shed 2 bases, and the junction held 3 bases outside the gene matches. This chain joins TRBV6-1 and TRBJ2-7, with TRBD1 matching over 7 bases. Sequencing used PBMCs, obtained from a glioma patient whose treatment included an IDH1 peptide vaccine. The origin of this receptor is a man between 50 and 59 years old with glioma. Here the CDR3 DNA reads TGTGCCAGCAGTCCGGGACAGCCCTACGAGCAGTACTTC. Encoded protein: CASSPGQPYEQYF.